One T cell receptor beta chain is described in this entry. This record comes from a study of shared clonotypes between healthy human individuals. The protocol was immunoSEQ multiplex PCR, while the TCRdb copy is restricted to in-frame clones and leaves out a portion. This repertoire shows about 480,000 clones, over 75% found once; its top ten account for around 12%. Material: PBMCs. This receptor was obtained from a woman between 35 and 50 years old in good health. Some clones in this sample may be carry-over from other donors' samples.

The CDR3 here is CASSYDRRAQPQHF. CDR3 nucleotide sequence: TGTGCCAGCAGTTACGACAGGCGGGCTCAGCCCCAGCATTTT. This chain connects TRBV6-6 to TRBJ1-5; maybe TRBD1 (6 bases). V lost 2 bases and J lost 6, with 11 bases in between. CDR3 length: 14 amino acids. Germline V gene data show CDR1 as MNHNY and CDR2 as SVGAGI (reference sequence).